A single T cell receptor (beta chain) is shown here with its context. Its antigen remains unidentified. CD25-based Treg depletion was applied to purified naive CD4+ T cells. Study-wide findings and caveats: The larger cohort examined one V-J beta rearrangement, not whole repertoires. Greatest tumor Treg TCR overlap was with tumor naive CD4+ cells.

Full-length variable regions came from constant-region reverse primers plus semi-nested Nested Universal Primer A PCR. TCRdb re-called the 5' RACE reads with MiXCR, one entry per CDR3 protein. Of roughly 39,000 distinct CDR3 sequences in the sample, approximately 17% were seen once. Per germline, CDR1 KGHDR and CDR2 SFDVKD. The junction had 7 bases not matched to a gene; V was cut back by 4 bases and J by 7 bases. The CDR3 extends over 15 amino acids. Sequenced sample: naive CD4+ T cells sorted from a lymph node. Indicated subset: naive CD4+ T cells, CD4+CD45RA+CD25-. The clonotype comes from a female donor with breast cancer. The V and J genes are TRBV24-1 and TRBJ2-2; TRBD1 agrees at 8 bases. CDR3 amino acids: CATSDPRQGFGELFF. CDR3 coding DNA: TGTGCCACCAGTGACCCTCGACAGGGGTTCGGGGAGCTGTTTTTT.